The next 15 T cell receptor beta chains were all read from a single sample in a study of neurological immune-mediated disorders. TCRdb called the 5' RACE reads again in MiXCR, with one record for every CDR3 protein. The data show about 80,000 distinct CDR3 sequences, more than 5% seen once. The time point was: longitudinal time-point 2. The sequencing sample was made of PBMCs. All receptors come from a woman aged 60 to 75 with multiple sclerosis.

This clonotype was detected ten times or more. An end of the junction differs from the germline gene, which may be a read error. The CDR3 loop reads CASRLGAGIQPQHF. As DNA, the CDR3 is TGTGCCAGCAGATTGGGGGCAGGGATTCAGCCCCAGCATTTT. This chain links TRBV5-5 with TRBJ1-5; possibly TRBD1 for D (6 bases). The CDR3 totals 14 residues. CDR1 and CDR2 from the germline V gene are SGHKS and YYEKEE (reference sequence).

This clonotype showed up many times. V is TRBV12-3 or TRBV12-4 and J is TRBJ2-1, with 14 positions matching TRBD2. The CDR3 length is 17 residues. V lost 6 bases, J lost 6 bases, and 10 bases stayed unmatched. This CDR3 reads CASSRGLAGAYSNEQFF. Written as DNA, the CDR3 is TGTGCCAGCAGCCGGGGACTAGCGGGGGCCTACAGCAATGAGCAGTTCTTC.

This clonotype was seen a few times. This could be a read error, since a much larger clone is one nucleotide away. The chain combines TRBV7-8 with TRBJ2-1, with TRBD2 matching over 9 bases. Germline lookup yields CDR1 SGHVS and CDR2 FQNEAQ. The CDR3 length is 16 residues. The DNA for the CDR3 is TGTGCCAGCAGCGGCTTCTTTGCGGGGGGGGACAATGATCAGTTCTTC. It translates to CASSGFFAGGDNDQFF.

The chain joins TRBV20-1 to TRBJ1-2; 8 nucleotides align to TRBD1. The CDR3 is 15 residues long. The germline CDR1 and CDR2 sequences are DFQATT and SNEGSKA (reference sequence). J lost 7 bases, V lost 1 base, and 11 bases had no gene match. CDR3 sequence reads: CSARAPPQGAGGYTF. CDR3 nucleotides: TGCAGTGCTAGAGCCCCCCCTCAGGGGGCTGGTGGCTACACCTTC.

This clonotype was seen repeatedly, ten times or more. The chain carries TRBV5-1 and TRBJ2-2; D may correspond to TRBD1 or TRBD2 (5 bases each). The CDR3 runs to 13 residues. The germline V gene has CDR1 SGHRS and CDR2 YFSETQ. Trimming cost V 4 bases and J 6 bases, with 10 bases left between them. The CDR3, as DNA: TGCGCCAGCAGCCTACCGGGACCCGGGGAGCTGTTTTTT. Residues: CASSLPGPGELFF.

This clonotype was seen at least ten times. The chain recombines TRBV4-1 with TRBJ1-5, with no clear D. This CDR3 has 15 amino acids. Trimming shortened V by 1 base and J by 4 bases, and 11 bases separated the two germline ends. CDR1 is MGHRA, CDR2 YSYEKL, per germline. The CDR3 bases are TGCGCCAGCAGCCAAGCTCTTTCCCGGAATCAGCCCCAGCATTTT. It encodes CASSQALSRNQPQHF.

This sequence joins TRBV7-6 and TRBJ1-1; weak D call: TRBD1 (5 bases). CDR1 SGHVS and CDR2 FNYEAQ come from the germline V gene. V was shortened by 5 bases and J by 1 base, with 26 bases between the two germline ends. CDR3 size: 19 residues. CDR3 DNA sequence: TGTGCCAGCAGCCGAACTTCGCCTTCTTCCGGGACTCCGAACACTGAAGCTTTCTTT. This encodes CASSRTSPSSGTPNTEAFF.

This clonotype was seen repeatedly, ten times or more. The gene calls are TRBV7-2 and TRBJ1-5, with D unresolved. There are 12 residues in the CDR3. From germline, CDR1 is SGHTA and CDR2 FQGNSA. V was trimmed by 5 bases and J by 9 bases, leaving 11 bases between them. The CDR3 sequence is CASSPTIGPQHF. CDR3 nucleotides: TGTGCCAGCAGCCCTACCATTGGGCCCCAGCATTTT.

This clonotype was picked up many times. The gene calls are TRBV11-2 and TRBJ1-5; maybe TRBD1 (6 bases). The CDR3 runs 14 residues. Trimming took 8 bases from V and 5 from J, leaving 16 bases between them. The V gene's germline CDR1 is SGHAT and CDR2 FQNNGV. The CDR3 here is CASRLAGVDQPQHF. The DNA of the CDR3 is TGTGCCAGCCGACTTGCAGGGGTGGATCAGCCCCAGCATTTT.

In this sample, this clonotype turned up many times. The gene calls are TRBV24-1 and TRBJ2-3; 9 bases map to TRBD2. Looked up from germline, CDR1 is KGHDR and CDR2 is SFDVKD. With V trimmed by 12 bases and J by 4 bases, 16 bases remained unmatched. The CDR3 loop spans 16 amino acids. The CDR3 nucleotides are TGTGCCGCGGGGGGGGGGATCGACCGCGTCGCAGATACGCAGTATTTT. Amino acids: CAAGGGIDRVADTQYF.

This clonotype was counted only a few times. This sequence joins TRBV28 and TRBJ2-7; D is possibly TRBD1 (5 bases). Trimming pared 5 bases from V and 4 bases from J, leaving 9 bases between. The CDR3 is 12 residues long. Germline V gives CDR1 MDHEN, CDR2 SYDVKM. The CDR3 DNA is TGTGCCAGCAGTATAACAGGTTACGAGCAGTACTTC. Translation gives CASSITGYEQYF.

The table lists this clonotype with many counts. This sequence joins TRBV5-5 and TRBJ2-3; D perhaps matches TRBD1 (5 bases). The CDR3 has 13 amino acids. Germline V CDR1 and CDR2: SGHKS, YYEKEE (reference sequence). Deletions cut 4 bases from V and 3 bases from J, with 9 bases between. This CDR3 is CASSPGITDTQYF. CDR3 coding DNA: TGTGCCAGCAGCCCAGGGATTACAGATACGCAGTATTTT.

This clonotype was seen ten or more times. The chain is built from TRBV24-1 and TRBJ2-1; D remains unclear. The germline CDR1 and CDR2 sequences are KGHDR and SFDVKD. The V and J ends lost 4 bases and 4 bases respectively, with 13 bases between them. The CDR3 runs 15 residues. CDR3: CATSDGFIRYNEQFF. The CDR3 bases are TGTGCCACCAGTGACGGTTTCATTCGTTACAATGAGCAGTTCTTC.

This clonotype was observed many times. J is TRBJ2-3 and V is TRBV20-1; 10 nucleotides line up with TRBD2. J was trimmed by 4 bases and V by 3 bases; bases with no gene match: 10. This CDR3 comprises 16 residues. Germline loops: CDR1 DFQATT, CDR2 SNEGSKA (reference sequence). Here the CDR3 reads CSASPPLAGNSDTQYF. CDR3 nucleotides: TGCAGTGCTAGCCCTCCACTAGCGGGGAATTCAGATACGCAGTATTTT.

This clonotype came up many times. The chain is built from TRBV20-1 and TRBJ2-3; D remains ambiguous. CDR1 is DFQATT and CDR2 is SNEGSKA in the germline V gene (reference sequence). V lost 1 base to trimming and J lost 4 bases, with 12 bases between them. CDR3 size: 14 residues. The CDR3 DNA sequence: TGCAGTGCTAGAGTTGGCGGTGGGGCAGATACGCAGTATTTT. Protein sequence: CSARVGGGADTQYF.